This T cell receptor beta chain was retrieved from a study of OX40 agonist ivuxolimab in advanced cancers. As for the study in general: The mean age was approximately 60 years, ranging from 23 to 79, with 80% to 85% of participants male.

Using immunoSEQ multiplex PCR, the repertoire was profiled, and TCRdb retains in-frame clones only, with some absent. The table lists over 70,000 clones, roughly 85% of them singletons. CDR1 is SGHRS and CDR2 is YFSETQ in the germline V gene. CDR3 length: 12 residues. Trimming removed 4 bases from V and 10 bases from J, with 12 bases in between. The TCR was taken from an adult with an advanced solid tumor such as melanoma, head and neck, liver or kidney cancer. V usage is TRBV5-1 and J usage is TRBJ2-1; no definite D call. Material: CD4+ or CD8+ T cells sorted from blood, obtained in a trial of the OX40 agonist ivuxolimab. Here the CDR3 DNA reads TGCGCCAGCAGCACGGCACTCCCAGAGCAGTTCTTC. Translated, it gives CASSTALPEQFF.